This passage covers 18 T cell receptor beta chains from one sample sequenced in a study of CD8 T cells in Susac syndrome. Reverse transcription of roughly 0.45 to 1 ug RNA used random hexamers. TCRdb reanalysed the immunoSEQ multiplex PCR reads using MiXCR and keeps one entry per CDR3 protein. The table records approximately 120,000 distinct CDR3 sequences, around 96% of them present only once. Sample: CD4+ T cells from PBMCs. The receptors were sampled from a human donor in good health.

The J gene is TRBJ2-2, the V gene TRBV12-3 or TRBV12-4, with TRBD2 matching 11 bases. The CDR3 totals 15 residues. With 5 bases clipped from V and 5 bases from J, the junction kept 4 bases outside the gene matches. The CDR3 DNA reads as TGTGCCAGCAGTCCGGGACTAGCGGAAACCGGGGAGCTGTTTTTT. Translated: CASSPGLAETGELFF.

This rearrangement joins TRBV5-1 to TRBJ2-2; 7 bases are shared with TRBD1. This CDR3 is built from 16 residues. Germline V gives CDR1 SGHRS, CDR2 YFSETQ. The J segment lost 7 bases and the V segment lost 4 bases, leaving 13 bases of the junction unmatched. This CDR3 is CASSPPTGLVDGELFF. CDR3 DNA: TGCGCCAGCAGCCCGCCGACAGGGTTGGTCGACGGGGAGCTGTTTTTT.

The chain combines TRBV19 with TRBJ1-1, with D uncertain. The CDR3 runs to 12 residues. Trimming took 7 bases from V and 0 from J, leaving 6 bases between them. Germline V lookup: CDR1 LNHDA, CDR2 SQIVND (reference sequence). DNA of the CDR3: TGTGCCAGTAAGAACCTGAACACTGAAGCTTTCTTT. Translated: CASKNLNTEAFF.

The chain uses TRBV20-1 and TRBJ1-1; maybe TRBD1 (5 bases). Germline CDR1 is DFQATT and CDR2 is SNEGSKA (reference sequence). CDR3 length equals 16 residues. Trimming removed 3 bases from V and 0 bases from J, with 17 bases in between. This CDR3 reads CSASGGVEHMNTEAFF. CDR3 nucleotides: TGCAGTGCTAGTGGAGGGGTGGAACACATGAACACTGAAGCTTTCTTT.

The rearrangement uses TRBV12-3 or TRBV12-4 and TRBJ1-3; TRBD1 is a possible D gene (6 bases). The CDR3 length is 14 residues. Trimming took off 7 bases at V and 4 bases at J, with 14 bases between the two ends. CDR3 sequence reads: CASIIQGRGNTIYF. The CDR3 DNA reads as TGTGCCAGCATTATACAGGGACGGGGAAACACCATATATTTT.

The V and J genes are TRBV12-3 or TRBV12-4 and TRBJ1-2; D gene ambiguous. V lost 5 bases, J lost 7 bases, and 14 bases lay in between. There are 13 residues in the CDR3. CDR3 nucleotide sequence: TGTGCCAGCAGTCTCGGGATCCGACTTGGCTACACCTTC. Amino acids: CASSLGIRLGYTF.

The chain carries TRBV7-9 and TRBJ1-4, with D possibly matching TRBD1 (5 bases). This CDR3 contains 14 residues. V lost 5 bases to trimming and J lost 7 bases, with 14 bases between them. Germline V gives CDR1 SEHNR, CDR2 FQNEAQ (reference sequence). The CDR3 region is CASSPWGWGEKLFF. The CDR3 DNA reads TGTGCCAGCAGCCCTTGGGGCTGGGGTGAAAAACTGTTTTTT.

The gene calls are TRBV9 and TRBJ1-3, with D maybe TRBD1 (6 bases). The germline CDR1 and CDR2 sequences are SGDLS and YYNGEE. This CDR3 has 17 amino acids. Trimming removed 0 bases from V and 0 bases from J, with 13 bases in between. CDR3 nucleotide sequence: TGTGCCAGCAGCGTAGATCCGGGACACCACTCTGGAAACACCATATATTTT. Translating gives CASSVDPGHHSGNTIYF.

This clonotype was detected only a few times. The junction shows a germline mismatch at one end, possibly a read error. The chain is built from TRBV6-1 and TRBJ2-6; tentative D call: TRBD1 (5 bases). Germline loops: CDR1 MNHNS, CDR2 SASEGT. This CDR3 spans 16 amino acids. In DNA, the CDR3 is TGTGCCAGCAGTGAATGGGGAATCTCTGGGGCCAACGTTCTGACTTTC. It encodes CASSEWGISGANVLTF.

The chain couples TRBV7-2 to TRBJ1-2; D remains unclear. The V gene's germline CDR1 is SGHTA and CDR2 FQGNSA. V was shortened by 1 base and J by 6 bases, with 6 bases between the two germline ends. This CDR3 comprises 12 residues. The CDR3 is CASSLEPHGYTF. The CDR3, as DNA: TGTGCCAGCAGCTTAGAGCCCCATGGCTACACCTTC.

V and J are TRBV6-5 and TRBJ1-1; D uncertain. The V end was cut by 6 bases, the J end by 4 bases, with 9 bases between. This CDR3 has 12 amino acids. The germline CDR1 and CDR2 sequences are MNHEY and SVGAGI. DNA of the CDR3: TGTGCCAGCAGACGATGGGGCACTGAAGCTTTCTTT. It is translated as CASRRWGTEAFF.

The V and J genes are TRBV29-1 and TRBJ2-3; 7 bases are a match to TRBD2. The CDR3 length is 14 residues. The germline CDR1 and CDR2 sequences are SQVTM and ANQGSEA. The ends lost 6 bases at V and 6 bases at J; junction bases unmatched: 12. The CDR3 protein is CSVGGSVLADTQYF. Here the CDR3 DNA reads TGCAGCGTCGGCGGGAGCGTCCTGGCGGATACGCAGTATTTT.

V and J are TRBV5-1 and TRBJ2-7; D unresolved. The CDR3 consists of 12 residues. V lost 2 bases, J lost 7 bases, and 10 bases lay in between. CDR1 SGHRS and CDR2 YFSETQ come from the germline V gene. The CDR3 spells CASSFGLGEQYF. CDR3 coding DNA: TGCGCCAGCAGCTTTGGGCTCGGGGAGCAGTACTTC.

Written as DNA, the CDR3 is TGCGCCAGCAGCCCCCTCTCGGGGGCCGGTGAAAAACTGTTTTTT. Amino acids: CASSPLSGAGEKLFF. The chain recombines TRBV4-1 with TRBJ1-4, with a weak D call TRBD1 (6 bases). This CDR3 has 15 residues. Per the germline V gene, CDR1 is MGHRA and CDR2 is YSYEKL. Trimming cost V 4 bases and J 7 bases, with 16 bases left between them.

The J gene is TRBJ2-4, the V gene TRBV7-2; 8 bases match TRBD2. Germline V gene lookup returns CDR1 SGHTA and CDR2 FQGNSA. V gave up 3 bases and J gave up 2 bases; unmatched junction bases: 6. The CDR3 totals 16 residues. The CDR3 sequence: CASSLRAGATKNIQYF. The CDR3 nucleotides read TGTGCCAGCAGCTTGAGAGCGGGGGCGACCAAAAACATTCAGTACTTC.

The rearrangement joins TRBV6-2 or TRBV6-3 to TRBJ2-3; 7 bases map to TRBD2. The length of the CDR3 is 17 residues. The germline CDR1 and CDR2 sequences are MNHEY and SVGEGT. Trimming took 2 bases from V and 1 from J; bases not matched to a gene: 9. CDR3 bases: TGTGCCAGCAGTTACGTTCGCTCAGGGAGGGGCACAGATACGCAGTATTTT. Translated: CASSYVRSGRGTDTQYF.

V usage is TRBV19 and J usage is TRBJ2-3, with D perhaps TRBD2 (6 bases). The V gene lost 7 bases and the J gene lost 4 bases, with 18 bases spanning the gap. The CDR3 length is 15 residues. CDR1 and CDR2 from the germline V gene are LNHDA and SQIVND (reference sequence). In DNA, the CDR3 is TGTGCCAGTAAACGTGCGAGCGGGCGGGCAGATACGCAGTATTTT. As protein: CASKRASGRADTQYF.

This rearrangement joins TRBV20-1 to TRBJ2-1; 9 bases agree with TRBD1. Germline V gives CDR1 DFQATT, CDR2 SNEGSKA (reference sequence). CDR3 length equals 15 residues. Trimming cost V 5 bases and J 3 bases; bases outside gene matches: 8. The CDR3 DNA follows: TGCAGTGCTCCTCCGGGACAGGGCGTCTACAATGAGCAGTTCTTC. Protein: CSAPPGQGVYNEQFF.